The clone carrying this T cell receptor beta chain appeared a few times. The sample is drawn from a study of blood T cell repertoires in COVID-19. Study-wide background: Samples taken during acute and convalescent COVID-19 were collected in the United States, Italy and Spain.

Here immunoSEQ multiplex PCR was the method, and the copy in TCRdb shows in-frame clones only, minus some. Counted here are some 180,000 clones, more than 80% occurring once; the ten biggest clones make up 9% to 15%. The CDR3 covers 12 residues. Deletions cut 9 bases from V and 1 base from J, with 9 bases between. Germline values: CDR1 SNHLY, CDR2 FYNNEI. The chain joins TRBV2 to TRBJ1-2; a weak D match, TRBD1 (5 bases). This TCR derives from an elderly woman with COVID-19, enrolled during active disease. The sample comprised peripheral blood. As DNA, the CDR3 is TGTGCCAGACAGGACGGTAACTATGGCTACACCTTC. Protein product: CARQDGNYGYTF.